Included here is one T cell receptor beta chain sequence, with context. This entry is derived from a study of blood T cell repertoires in COVID-19. V was cut by 2 bases and J by 7 bases, with 17 bases left in between. Germline V gives CDR1 MNHEY, CDR2 SVGAGI. The CDR3 sequence is 16 residues long. Libraries were prepared by immunoSEQ multiplex PCR; TCRdb keeps only in-frame clonotypes and omits some of them. The table shows under 60,000 clones, with 70% to 90% occurring only once. The source of this sequence is a man between 60 and 75 years old with acute or convalescent COVID-19. The gene calls are TRBV6-5 and TRBJ1-4; the D gene is possibly TRBD1 (6 bases). Input material: peripheral blood. CDR3 amino acids: CASSYLGGARGEKLFF. In DNA, the CDR3 is TGTGCCAGCAGTTACCTAGGGGGGGCGCGGGGTGAAAAACTGTTTTTT.